This T cell receptor beta chain was captured by sequencing in a study of preoperative IRX-2 immunotherapy in early breast cancer. Treatment described: preoperative locoregional IRX-2 cytokine immunotherapy. This phase Ib study tested locoregional IRX-2 cytokine immunotherapy given before surgery. The CDR3 runs to 17 residues. Germline-derived CDR1 and CDR2 are SNHLY and FYNNEI. V was shortened by 9 bases and J by 0 bases, with 21 bases between the two germline ends. TCRdb's table, derived via immunoSEQ multiplex PCR, lists solely in-frame clones and lacks some. The sample consists of around 40,000 clones, around 96% of them appearing once.

This chain links TRBV2 with TRBJ2-1, with D perhaps matching TRBD1 (7 bases). Sequences were derived from tumor tissue, sampled after IRX-2 immunotherapy. This receptor was identified in a human donor with breast cancer. CDR3 sequence: CARVLPRGASSYNEQFF. CDR3 DNA: TGTGCCAGAGTCTTACCCAGGGGGGCAAGCTCCTACAATGAGCAGTTCTTC.